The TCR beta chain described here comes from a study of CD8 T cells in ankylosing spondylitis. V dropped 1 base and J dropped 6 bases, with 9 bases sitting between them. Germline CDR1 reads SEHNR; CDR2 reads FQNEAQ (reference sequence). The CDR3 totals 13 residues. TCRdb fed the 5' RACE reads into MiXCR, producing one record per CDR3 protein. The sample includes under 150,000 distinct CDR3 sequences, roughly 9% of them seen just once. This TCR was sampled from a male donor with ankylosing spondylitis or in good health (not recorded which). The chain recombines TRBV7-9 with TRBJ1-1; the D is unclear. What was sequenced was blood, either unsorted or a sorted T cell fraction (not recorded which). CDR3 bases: TGTGCCAGCAGCTTAGGTGCGGTGGCTGAAGCTTTCTTT. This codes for CASSLGAVAEAFF.